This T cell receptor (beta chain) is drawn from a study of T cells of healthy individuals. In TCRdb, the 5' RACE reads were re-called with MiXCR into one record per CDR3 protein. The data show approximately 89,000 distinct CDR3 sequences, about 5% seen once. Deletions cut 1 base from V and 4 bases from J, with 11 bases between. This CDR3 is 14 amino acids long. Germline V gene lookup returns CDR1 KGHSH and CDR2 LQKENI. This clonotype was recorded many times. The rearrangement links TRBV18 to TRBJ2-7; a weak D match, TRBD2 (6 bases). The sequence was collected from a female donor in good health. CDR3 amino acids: CASSPQWAGYEQYF. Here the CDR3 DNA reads TGTGCCAGCTCACCACAATGGGCGGGATACGAGCAGTACTTC.